Here is one T cell receptor (beta chain) with its context. V was clipped by 4 bases and J by 7 bases, with 16 bases between them. CDR3 size: 15 residues. The germline V gene has CDR1 KGHDR and CDR2 SFDVKD. Original analysis: Reference gene primer amplification yielded estimated nucleated cell counts. TCRdb's copy holds only in-frame clones and misses some; the assay was immunoSEQ multiplex PCR. That table is the source of V, J and clone size, and D and trimming were worked out from the DNA. This sample has 40,000 to 55,000 clones, with more than 70% found just once. The data stem from a study of blood T cell repertoires in COVID-19. Overall study: The United States, Italy and Spain were the sources of the acute and convalescent COVID-19 samples. From T cells, B-cell-depleted T cells, or PBMCs came the material, which was cDNA or gDNA.

This receptor was identified in a woman in her seventies with acute or convalescent COVID-19. Sequencing input: peripheral blood. The gene calls are TRBV24-1 and TRBJ1-5; maybe TRBD1 (5 bases). CDR3 amino acids: CATSDPRELKQPQHF. CDR3 bases: TGTGCCACCAGTGACCCCAGGGAACTTAAGCAGCCCCAGCATTTT.